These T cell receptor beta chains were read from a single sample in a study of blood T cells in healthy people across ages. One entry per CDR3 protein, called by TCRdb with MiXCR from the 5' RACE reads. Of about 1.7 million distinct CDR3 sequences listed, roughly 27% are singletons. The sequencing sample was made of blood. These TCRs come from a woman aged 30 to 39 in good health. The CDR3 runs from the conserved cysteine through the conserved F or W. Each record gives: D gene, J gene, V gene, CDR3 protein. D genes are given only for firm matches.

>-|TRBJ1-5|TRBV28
CASSLRGWGPQHF
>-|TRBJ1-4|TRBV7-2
CASSSGKQSTNEKLFF
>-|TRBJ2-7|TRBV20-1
CSARVWDRSYEQYF
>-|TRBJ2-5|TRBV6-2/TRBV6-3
CASSYGETQYF
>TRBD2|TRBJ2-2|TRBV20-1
CSASIAGGATGELFF
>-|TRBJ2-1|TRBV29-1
CSVVPGETQFF
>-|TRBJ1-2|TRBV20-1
CSATDKLYGYTF
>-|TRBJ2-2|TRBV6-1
CASSENRGDTGELFF
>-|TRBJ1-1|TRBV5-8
CASSPCTKNTEAFF
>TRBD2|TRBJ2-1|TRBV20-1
CSAGTSGSPLDDEQFF
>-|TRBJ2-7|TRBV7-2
CASTPRSSSYEQYF
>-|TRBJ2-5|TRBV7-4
CAPDSSCTQYF
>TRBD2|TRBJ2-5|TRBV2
CASSATSEETQYF
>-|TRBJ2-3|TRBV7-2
CANSLQGFSTDTQYF
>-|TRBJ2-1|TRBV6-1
CASLSQGMNEQFF
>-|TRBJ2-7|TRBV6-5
CASSLTTSYEQYF